Below, 18 T cell receptor beta chains from the same sample are listed, as sequenced in a study of T cells expressing NK-cell markers. TCRdb processed the 5' RACE reads again and assigns one entry to each CDR3 protein, with no DNA. The ten top clones account for 0.39%, within a sample of about 260,000 distinct CDR3 sequences. Material for sequencing was blood T cells: a sorted CD56 or NKG2C T cell subset, CD4+ or CD8+ T cells, or bulk PBMC T cells (not recorded which). All receptors derive from a man younger than 35 in good health.

V and J are TRBV10-3 and TRBJ2-6; no DNA is available, so the TRBD2 call from TCRdb remains unchecked. Germline lookup yields CDR1 ENHRY and CDR2 SYGVKD. The length of the CDR3 is 17 residues. CDR3 sequence reads: CAISEERESSGANVLTF.

The rearrangement uses TRBV4-3 and TRBJ2-3. Germline-derived CDR1 and CDR2 are LGHNA and YSLEER. CDR3 length: 13 residues. CDR3 protein: CASSQAGPDTQYF.

This chain links TRBV29-1 with TRBJ1-1. Germline V lookup: CDR1 SQVTM, CDR2 ANQGSEA. CDR3 length: 12 residues. CDR3 amino acids: CSVVRRNTEAFF.

The V call is TRBV19, the J call TRBJ2-4; TCRdb's D call, TRBD2, is unchecked because there is no DNA. This CDR3 contains 14 residues. Germline V lookup: CDR1 LNHDA, CDR2 SQIVND (reference sequence). CDR3 region: CASSIGGTANIQYF.

This chain links TRBV5-4 with TRBJ2-3; TCRdb's D call of TRBD1 is untestable without DNA. This CDR3 is 14 amino acids long. CDR1 is SGHNT and CDR2 is YYREEE in the germline V gene (reference sequence). This CDR3 reads CASSWVGVSDTQYF.

This sequence joins TRBV29-1 and TRBJ2-1; TCRdb's D gene call, TRBD2, goes unchecked for lack of DNA. Germline lookup yields CDR1 SQVTM and CDR2 ANQGSEA. The length of the CDR3 is 14 residues. The chain's CDR3 is CSVTRPGLGHEQFF.

The chain employs TRBV19 and TRBJ1-3. The CDR3 has 17 amino acids. Germline values: CDR1 LNHDA, CDR2 SQIVND (reference sequence). CDR3 sequence: CASSMVPTSNSGNTIYF.

V and J are TRBV12-3 or TRBV12-4 and TRBJ2-7; TCRdb calls TRBD1, which cannot be checked without DNA. The CDR3 consists of 12 residues. CDR3 sequence reads: CASTRGSYEQYF.

V and J are TRBV28 and TRBJ1-5; TCRdb proposes TRBD1, but this gene call is untestable without DNA. The germline V gene encodes CDR1 MDHEN and CDR2 SYDVKM. This CDR3 has 15 residues. This CDR3 reads CASTFPRTGNQPQHF.

V and J are TRBV12-3 or TRBV12-4 and TRBJ2-3. The CDR3 contains 13 residues. CDR3 residues: CASSFKVRDTQYF.

This chain links TRBV6-1 with TRBJ2-1; TCRdb outputs TRBD1, but without DNA this stays unchecked. CDR1 is MNHNS, CDR2 SASEGT, per germline. The CDR3 loop spans 13 amino acids. The CDR3 protein is CASRLTALNEQFF.

The J gene is TRBJ2-3, the V gene TRBV24-1; TCRdb gives TRBD1 as the D gene, but with no DNA this cannot be confirmed. The CDR3 covers 15 residues. The germline gives CDR1 KGHDR, CDR2 SFDVKD. This CDR3 is CATSETGQLTDTQYF.

The genes are TRBV12-3 or TRBV12-4 and TRBJ2-5. The CDR3 runs 12 residues. The CDR3 reads CASSDIRETQYF.

The rearrangement joins TRBV7-7 to TRBJ2-1; the D call from TCRdb, TRBD1, cannot be confirmed without DNA. This CDR3 is built from 13 residues. Germline CDR1 SSHAT, CDR2 FNYEAQ (reference sequence). CDR3 in amino acids: CASSRTGSNEQFF.

The rearrangement links TRBV6-1 to TRBJ2-7; absent DNA, TCRdb's TRBD2 call cannot be checked. Looked up from germline, CDR1 is MNHNS and CDR2 is SASEGT. CDR3 length equals 16 residues. CDR3 residues: CASTLSGGAGPYEQYF.

The J gene is TRBJ2-1, the V gene TRBV27; the D call from TCRdb, TRBD1, cannot be confirmed without DNA. CDR1 and CDR2 (germline): MNHEY, SMNVEV (reference sequence). The CDR3 has 15 residues. The CDR3 sequence is CASSLRDRVDNEQFF.

The chain couples TRBV6-1 to TRBJ2-1. From germline, CDR1 is MNHNS and CDR2 SASEGT. The CDR3 sequence is 15 residues long. The CDR3 is CASSRSGREYNEQFF.

The V call is TRBV6-5, the J call TRBJ2-5; TCRdb designates TRBD1, a call that cannot be tested without DNA. CDR3 length: 16 amino acids. CDR1 is MNHEY, CDR2 SVGAGI, per germline. The CDR3 reads CASSRSGGTVQETQYF.